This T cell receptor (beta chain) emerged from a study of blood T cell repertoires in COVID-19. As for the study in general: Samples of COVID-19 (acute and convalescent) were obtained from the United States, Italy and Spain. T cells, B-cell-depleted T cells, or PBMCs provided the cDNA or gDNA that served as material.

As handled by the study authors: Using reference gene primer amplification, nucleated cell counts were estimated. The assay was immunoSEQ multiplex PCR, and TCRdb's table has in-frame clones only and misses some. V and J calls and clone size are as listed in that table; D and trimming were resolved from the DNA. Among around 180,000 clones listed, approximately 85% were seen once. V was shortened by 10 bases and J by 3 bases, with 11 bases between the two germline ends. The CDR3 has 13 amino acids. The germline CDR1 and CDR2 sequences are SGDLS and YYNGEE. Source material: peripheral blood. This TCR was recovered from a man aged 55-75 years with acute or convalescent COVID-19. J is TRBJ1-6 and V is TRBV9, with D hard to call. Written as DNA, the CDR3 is TGTGCCTCTCAAGAGAACTATAATTCACCCCTCCACTTT. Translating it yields CASQENYNSPLHF.